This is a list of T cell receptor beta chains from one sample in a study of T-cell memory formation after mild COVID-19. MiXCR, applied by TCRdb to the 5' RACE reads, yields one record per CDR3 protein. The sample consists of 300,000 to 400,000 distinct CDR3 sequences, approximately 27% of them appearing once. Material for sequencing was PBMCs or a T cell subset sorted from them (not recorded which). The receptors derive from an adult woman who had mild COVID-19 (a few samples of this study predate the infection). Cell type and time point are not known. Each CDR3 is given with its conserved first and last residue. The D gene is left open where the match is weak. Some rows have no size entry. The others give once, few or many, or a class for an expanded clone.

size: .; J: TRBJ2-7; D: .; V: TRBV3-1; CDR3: CASSQEEAGSSYEQYF; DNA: TGTGCCAGCAGCCAAGAGGAGGCGGGAAGTTCCTACGAGCAGTACTTC
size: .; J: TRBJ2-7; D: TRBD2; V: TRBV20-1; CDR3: CSARDPLAGEISSYEQYF; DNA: TGCAGTGCTAGAGACCCACTAGCGGGGGAGATTAGCTCCTACGAGCAGTACTTC
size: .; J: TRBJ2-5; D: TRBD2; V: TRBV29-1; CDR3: CSVLTRLAGGPIGTQYF; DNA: TGCAGCGTTCTCACCCGACTAGCGGGAGGGCCCATTGGGACCCAGTACTTC
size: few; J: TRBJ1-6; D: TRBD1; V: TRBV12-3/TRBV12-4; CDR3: CASSETTGGEGNSPLHF; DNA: TGTGCCAGCAGTGAGACGACAGGGGGCGAGGGTAATTCACCCCTCCACTTT
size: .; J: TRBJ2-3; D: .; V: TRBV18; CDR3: CASSERDTRTSTDTQYF; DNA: TGTGCCAGCTCAGAACGGGACACCCGAACTAGCACAGATACGCAGTATTTT
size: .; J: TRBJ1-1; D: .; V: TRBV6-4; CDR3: CASSDGVTEAFF; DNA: TGTGCCAGCAGTGACGGAGTCACTGAAGCTTTCTTT
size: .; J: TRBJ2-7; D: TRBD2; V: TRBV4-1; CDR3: CASSQEGLAGVDEQYF; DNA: TGCGCCAGCAGCCAAGAAGGGCTAGCGGGAGTCGACGAGCAGTACTTC
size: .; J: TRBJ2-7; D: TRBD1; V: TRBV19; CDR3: CASRLLTGGEQYF; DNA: TGTGCCAGTAGGCTTCTAACAGGGGGCGAGCAGTACTTC
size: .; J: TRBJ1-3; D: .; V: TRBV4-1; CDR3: CASTRDPSSGNTIYF; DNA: TGCGCCAGCACCCGGGACCCCAGCTCTGGAAACACCATATATTTT
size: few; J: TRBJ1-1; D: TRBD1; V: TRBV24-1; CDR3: CATSGTGNTEAFF; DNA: TGTGCCACCAGCGGGACAGGGAACACTGAAGCTTTCTTT
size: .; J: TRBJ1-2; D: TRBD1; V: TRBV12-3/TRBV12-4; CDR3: CASSIDRVRGYTF; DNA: TGTGCCAGCAGTATAGACAGGGTCCGGGGCTACACCTTC
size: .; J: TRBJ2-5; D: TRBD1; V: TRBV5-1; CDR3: CASSSRGRSETQYF; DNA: TGCGCCAGCAGCTCGAGGGGGCGAAGTGAGACCCAGTACTTC
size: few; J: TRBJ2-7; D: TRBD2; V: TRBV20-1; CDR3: CSARDLAGATYEQYF; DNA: TGCAGTGCTAGAGACCTAGCGGGTGCGACTTACGAGCAGTACTTC
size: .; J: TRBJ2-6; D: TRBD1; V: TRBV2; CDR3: CASSEGQGWANVLTF; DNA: TGTGCCAGCAGTGAGGGACAGGGGTGGGCCAACGTCCTGACTTTC
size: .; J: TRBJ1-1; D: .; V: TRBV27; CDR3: CASSFGDRSKAFF; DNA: TGTGCCAGCAGTTTCGGCGACAGGTCTAAAGCTTTCTTT
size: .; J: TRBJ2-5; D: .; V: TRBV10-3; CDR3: CAISVRGPETQYF; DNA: TGTGCCATCAGTGTTCGGGGCCCGGAGACCCAGTACTTC
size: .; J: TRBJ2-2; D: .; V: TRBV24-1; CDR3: CATGDRSNTGELFF; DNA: TGTGCCACCGGTGACAGATCGAACACCGGGGAGCTGTTTTTT
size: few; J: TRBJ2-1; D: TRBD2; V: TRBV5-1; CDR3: CASSSATSGRGDEQFF; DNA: TGCGCCAGCAGCTCAGCCACTAGCGGGAGAGGCGATGAGCAGTTCTTC
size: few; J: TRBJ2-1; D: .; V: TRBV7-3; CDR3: CASSLGGYYNEQFF; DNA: TGTGCCAGCAGCTTAGGCGGGTACTACAATGAGCAGTTCTTC
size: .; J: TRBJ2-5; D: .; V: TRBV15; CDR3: CATSRDPIRETQYF; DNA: TGTGCCACCAGCAGGGACCCCATCCGAGAGACCCAGTACTTC
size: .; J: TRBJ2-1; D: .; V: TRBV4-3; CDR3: CASSQDDSREFGNEQFF; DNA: TGCGCCAGCAGCCAAGACGATAGCCGGGAGTTTGGGAATGAGCAGTTCTTC
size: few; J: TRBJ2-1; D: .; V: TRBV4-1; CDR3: CASSQDWAGYNEQFF; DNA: TGCGCCAGCAGCCAAGATTGGGCGGGTTACAATGAGCAGTTCTTC
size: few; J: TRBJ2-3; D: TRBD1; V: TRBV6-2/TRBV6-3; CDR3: CASSESTGWGTDTQYF; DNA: TGTGCCAGCAGTGAATCGACAGGGTGGGGCACAGATACGCAGTATTTT
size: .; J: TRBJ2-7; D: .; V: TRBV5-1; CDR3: CASSPRDNYEQYF; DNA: TGCGCCAGCAGCCCCAGGGACAACTACGAGCAGTACTTC
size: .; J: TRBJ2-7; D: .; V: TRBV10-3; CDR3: CAISDGGFYEQYF; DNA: TGTGCCATCAGTGATGGGGGTTTCTACGAGCAGTACTTC
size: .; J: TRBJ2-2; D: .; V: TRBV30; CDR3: CAWSQASWGGELFF; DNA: TGTGCCTGGAGTCAGGCCAGCTGGGGAGGGGAGCTGTTTTTT
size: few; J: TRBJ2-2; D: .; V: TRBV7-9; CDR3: CASSFFENTGELFF; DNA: TGTGCCAGCAGCTTTTTCGAGAACACCGGGGAGCTGTTTTTT
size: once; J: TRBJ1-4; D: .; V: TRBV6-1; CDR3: CASSWGVGEKLFF; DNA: TGTGCCAGCAGCTGGGGTGTGGGAGAAAAACTGTTTTTT
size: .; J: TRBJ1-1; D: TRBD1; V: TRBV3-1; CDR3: CASSWDSKAFF; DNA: TGTGCCAGCAGCTGGGACAGCAAAGCTTTCTTT
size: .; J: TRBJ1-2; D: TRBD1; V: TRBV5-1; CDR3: CASGQDPRDYGYTF; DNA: TGCGCCAGCGGACAGGACCCGAGGGACTATGGCTACACCTTC
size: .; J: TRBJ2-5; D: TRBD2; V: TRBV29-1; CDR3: CSVETSGRGETGYF; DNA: TGCAGCGTTGAGACTAGCGGGAGGGGGGAGACCGGGTACTTC
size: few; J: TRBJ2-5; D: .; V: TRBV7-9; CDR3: CASSPSWGTQETQYF; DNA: TGTGCCAGCAGCCCTTCGTGGGGGACCCAAGAGACCCAGTACTTC
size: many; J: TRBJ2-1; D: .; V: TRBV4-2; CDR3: CASSQGKSDEQFF; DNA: TGTGCCAGCAGCCAAGGAAAAAGCGATGAGCAGTTCTTC
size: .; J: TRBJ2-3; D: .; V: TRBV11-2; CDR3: CASSLELAPGTQYF; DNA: TGTGCCAGCAGCTTAGAACTAGCCCCGGGTACGCAGTATTTT
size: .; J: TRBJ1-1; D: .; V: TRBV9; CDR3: CASSAEFRAGGGTEAFF; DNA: TGTGCCAGCAGCGCCGAGTTCCGAGCGGGGGGAGGCACTGAAGCTTTCTTT
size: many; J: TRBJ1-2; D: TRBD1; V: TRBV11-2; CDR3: CASSPGQNYGYTF; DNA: TGTGCCAGCAGCCCGGGACAGAACTATGGCTACACCTTC
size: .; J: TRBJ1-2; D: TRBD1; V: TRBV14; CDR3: CASSQAGGSGGYTF; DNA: TGTGCCAGCAGCCAAGCAGGGGGCTCGGGCGGCTACACCTTC
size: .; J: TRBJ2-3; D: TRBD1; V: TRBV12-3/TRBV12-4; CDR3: CASSFPGQGPADTQYF; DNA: TGTGCCAGCAGTTTCCCGGGACAGGGTCCCGCAGATACGCAGTATTTT
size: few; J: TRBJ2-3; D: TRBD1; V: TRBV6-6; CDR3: CASNRDRATDTQYF; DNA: TGTGCCAGCAACCGGGACAGGGCTACCGATACGCAGTATTTT
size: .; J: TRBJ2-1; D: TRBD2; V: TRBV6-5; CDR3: CASRRLAGSYNEQFF; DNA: TGTGCCAGCAGACGACTAGCGGGCTCCTACAATGAGCAGTTCTTC
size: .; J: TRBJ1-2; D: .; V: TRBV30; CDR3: CAWGGIMDYGYTF; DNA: TGTGCCTGGGGCGGTATCATGGACTATGGCTACACCTTC
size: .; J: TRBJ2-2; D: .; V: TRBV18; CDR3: CASSPYGAGELFF; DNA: TGTGCCAGCTCACCTTATGGGGCCGGGGAGCTGTTTTTT
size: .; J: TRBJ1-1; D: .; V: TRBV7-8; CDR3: CASSLTGGGRTEAFF; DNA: TGTGCCAGCAGCTTAACGGGGGGAGGCCGCACTGAAGCTTTCTTT
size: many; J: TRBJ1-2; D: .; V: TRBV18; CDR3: CASSLGDRNGYTF; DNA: TGTGCCAGCTCGCTTGGGGATCGTAATGGCTACACCTTC
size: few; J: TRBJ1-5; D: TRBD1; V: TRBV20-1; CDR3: CSASSGRGRLGNQPQHF; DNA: TGCAGTGCTAGTTCTGGCAGGGGGCGATTGGGCAATCAGCCCCAGCATTTT
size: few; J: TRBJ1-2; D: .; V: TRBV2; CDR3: CASRPHFLAGARGYTF; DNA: TGTGCCAGCAGGCCCCATTTCTTAGCGGGGGCGCGAGGCTACACCTTC
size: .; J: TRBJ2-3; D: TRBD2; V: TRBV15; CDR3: CATKNSGASTDTQYF; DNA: TGTGCCACTAAAAATAGCGGGGCTAGCACAGATACGCAGTATTTT
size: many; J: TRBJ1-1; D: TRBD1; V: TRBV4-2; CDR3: CASSQPDRGFTEAFF; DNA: TGTGCCAGCAGCCAACCGGACAGGGGTTTCACTGAAGCTTTCTTT
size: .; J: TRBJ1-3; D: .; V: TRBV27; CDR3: CASKTDRYSGNTIYF; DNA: TGTGCCAGCAAAACAGACAGATACTCTGGAAACACCATATATTTT
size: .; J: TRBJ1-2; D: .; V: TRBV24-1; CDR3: CATSDGDLGYGYTF; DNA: TGTGCCACCAGTGATGGAGACCTTGGGTATGGCTACACCTTC
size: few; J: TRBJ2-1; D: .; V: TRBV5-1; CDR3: CASTPPTNEQFF; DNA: TGCGCCAGCACTCCGCCCACCAATGAGCAGTTCTTC
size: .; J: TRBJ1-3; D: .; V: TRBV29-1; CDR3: CSVTGRSGNTIYF; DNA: TGCAGCGTGACAGGAAGATCTGGAAACACCATATATTTT
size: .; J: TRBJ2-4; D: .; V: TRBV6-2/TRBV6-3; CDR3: CASSMDSLAKNIQYF; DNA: TGTGCCAGCAGTATGGACAGCCTCGCCAAAAACATTCAGTACTTC
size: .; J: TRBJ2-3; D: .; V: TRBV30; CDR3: CAWSVTSPDTQYF; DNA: TGTGCCTGGAGTGTAACTAGCCCAGATACGCAGTATTTT
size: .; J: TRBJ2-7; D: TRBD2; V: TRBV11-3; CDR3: CASSQVLAGEYEQYF; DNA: TGTGCCAGCAGCCAGGTCCTAGCGGGAGAGTACGAGCAGTACTTC